This passage covers 10 T cell receptor beta chains from one sample sequenced in a study of OX40 agonist ivuxolimab in advanced cancers. The library was obtained by the immunoSEQ multiplex PCR assay. Here the immuneACCESS table is served through TCRdb, limited to in-frame sequences with V and J called. Missing clones are a known gap in these copies; in checked studies unresolved V genes cover under half, and the rest lacks a known reason. The sample records about 46,000 clones, around nine tenths of which are singletons. Roughly 12% of the sample comes from the top ten. The sequencing here drew on CD4+ or CD8+ T cells sorted from blood, taken in a trial of the OX40 agonist ivuxolimab. The receptor source for this set is an adult with an advanced solid tumor such as melanoma, head and neck, liver or kidney cancer.

This clone was found once. The chain uses TRBV27 and TRBJ1-6; 8 bases map to TRBD1. The germline CDR1 and CDR2 sequences are MNHEY and SMNVEV (reference sequence). This CDR3 spans 18 amino acids. V was pared by 4 bases and J by 10 bases, with 18 bases of the junction left unmatched. The CDR3 DNA is TGTGCCAGCAGTTATTATCTTCCGGGCAGGGGGCGGGAATCACCCCTCCACTTT. It specifies CASSYYLPGRGRESPLHF.

J is TRBJ2-5 and V is TRBV7-6, with TRBD2 identical over 8 bases. Matching the DNA end better, TRBJ2-7 makes the J call doubtful. The CDR3 has 14 amino acids. Germline CDR1 is SGHVS and CDR2 is FNYEAQ. The CDR3 is CASSLGGRSYEQYF. The CDR3 DNA reads as TGTGCCAGCAGCTTGGGCGGGAGGTCCTACGAGCAGTACTTC.

V gene TRBV7-6 combines with J gene TRBJ1-1, with D uncertain. The V gene's germline CDR1 is SGHVS and CDR2 FNYEAQ. V was pared by 3 bases and J by 7 bases, with 12 bases between. CDR3 size: 13 residues. The CDR3 bases are TGTGCCAGCAGCTTTGGGATCCGCGGTGAAGCTTTCTTT. It is translated as CASSFGIRGEAFF.

V is TRBV7-8 and J is TRBJ1-5; 7 nucleotides match TRBD1. J lost 2 bases, V lost 4 bases, and 8 bases had no gene match. Germline CDR1 and CDR2: SGHVS and FQNEAQ. CDR3 length equals 16 residues. CDR3 protein: CASSSNGQVGNQPQHF. DNA for the CDR3: TGTGCCAGCAGCTCCAACGGACAGGTGGGCAATCAGCCCCAGCATTTT.

The rearrangement uses TRBV19 and TRBJ2-7, with D tentatively TRBD2 (6 bases). The germline V gene has CDR1 LNHDA and CDR2 SQIVND (reference sequence). The CDR3 loop spans 13 amino acids. V was pared by 5 bases and J by 0 bases, with 8 bases between. The CDR3 region has the DNA TGTGCCAGTAGTTACGGGAGCTCCTACGAGCAGTACTTC. Its protein product is CASSYGSSYEQYF.

The CDR3 nucleotides read TGTGCCAGCAGTCCCGGACAAGATCAGCCCCAGCATTTT. Translation gives CASSPGQDQPQHF. J is TRBJ1-5 and V is TRBV28, with a weak D call TRBD1 (5 bases). CDR1 MDHEN and CDR2 SYDVKM come from the germline V gene. V lost 5 bases and J 5 bases, leaving 10 bases between the germline ends. The CDR3 extends over 13 amino acids.

The rearrangement links TRBV7-8 to TRBJ2-6; D uncertain. The CDR3 has 12 amino acids. The germline V gene has CDR1 SGHVS and CDR2 FQNEAQ. Trimming took 5 bases from V and 8 from J, leaving 7 bases between them. The chain's CDR3 is CASSPLSNVLTF. In DNA, the CDR3 is TGTGCCAGCAGCCCGCTGTCCAACGTCCTGACTTTC.

The chain has TRBV5-1 and TRBJ2-7, with 10 bases lining up with TRBD2. V was clipped by 0 bases and J by 13 bases; unmatched bases: 10. CDR3 length equals 14 residues. The germline gives CDR1 SGHRS, CDR2 YFSETQ. CDR3 loop: CASSLGKSSGSVYF. For the CDR3, the DNA is TGCGCCAGCAGCTTGGGAAAATCTAGCGGGAGTGTTTACTTC.

This chain links TRBV12-2 with TRBJ2-7; TRBD1 is taken as the D call from the table, unchecked against the DNA. TRBV12-2 is a documented pseudogene. The CDR3 loop spans 14 amino acids. The CDR3 region has the DNA TGTGCAAGTCGCTTCAGACAGGGTAACCACGAGCAGTACTTC. Residues: CASRFRQGNHEQYF.

The V and J genes are TRBV2 and TRBJ1-5; D gene uncertain. The V end was cut by 0 bases, the J end by 5 bases, with 11 bases between. Germline V gives CDR1 SNHLY, CDR2 FYNNEI. The CDR3 extends over 15 amino acids. The CDR3 is CASSEAIGRYQPQHF. The CDR3 DNA reads TGTGCCAGCAGTGAAGCGATAGGCCGTTATCAGCCCCAGCATTTT. Filled out from reference TRBV2 and TRBJ1-5, the complete variable domain reads EPEVTQTPSHQVTQMGQEVILRCVPISNHLYFYWYRQILGQKVEFLVSFYNNEISEKSEIFDDQFSVERPDGSNFTLKIRSTKLEDSAMYFCASSEAIGRYQPQHFGDGTRLSIL.